These 16 T cell receptor beta chains were all obtained from the same sample, sequenced in a study of T cells in localized non-small cell lung cancer. The protocol was immunoSEQ multiplex PCR, while the TCRdb copy is restricted to in-frame clones and leaves out a portion. This sample has some 51,000 clones; roughly 90% occur once, and the top ten carry approximately 5.2%. Sequences were derived from peripheral blood, sampled before any cancer treatment. These receptors were obtained from a woman aged 40-75 years with stage I lung adenocarcinoma.

V usage is TRBV19 and J usage is TRBJ1-6; D perhaps matches TRBD1 (6 bases). The V gene lost 7 bases and the J gene lost 0 bases, with 16 bases spanning the gap. Germline lookup yields CDR1 LNHDA and CDR2 SQIVND (reference sequence). The CDR3 extends over 17 amino acids. The CDR3 DNA reads TGTGCCAGTACCGATGGGGGCCTTAGCTCCTATAATTCACCCCTCCACTTT. It encodes CASTDGGLSSYNSPLHF.

The chain links TRBV30 to TRBJ2-7, with D unresolved. This CDR3 contains 12 residues. The V gene lost 0 bases and the J gene lost 6 bases, with 9 bases spanning the gap. Germline V gene sequence: CDR1 GTSNPN, CDR2 SVGIG (reference sequence). CDR3 residues: CAWSVRPGEQYF. CDR3 sequence (DNA): TGTGCCTGGAGTGTACGTCCGGGCGAGCAGTACTTC.

The chain carries TRBV30 and TRBJ1-4; no definite D call. Trimming shortened V by 4 bases and J by 7 bases, and 16 bases separated the two germline ends. The CDR3 is made up of 14 amino acids. Germline lookup yields CDR1 GTSNPN and CDR2 SVGIG (reference sequence). The CDR3 spells CAWTTEDVGEKLFF. As DNA, the CDR3 is TGTGCCTGGACAACCGAGGACGTGGGTGAAAAACTGTTTTTT.

The chain links TRBV9 to TRBJ2-3; 8 nucleotides align to TRBD2. Germline V gene data show CDR1 as SGDLS and CDR2 as YYNGEE. The CDR3 consists of 12 residues. With V trimmed by 7 bases and J by 6 bases, 4 bases remained unmatched. The CDR3, as DNA: TGTGCCAGCGGGACTAGGGAGGATACGCAGTATTTT. Translation gives CASGTREDTQYF. Full variable domain (missing parts from reference TRBV9 and TRBJ2-3): DSGVTQTPKHLITATGQRVTLRCSPRSGDLSVYWYQQSLDQGLQFLIQYYNGEERAKGNILERFSAQQFPDLHSELNLSSLELGDSALYFCASGTREDTQYFGPGTRLTVL.

The genes are TRBV6-5 and TRBJ1-6, with D possibly being TRBD1 (6 bases). CDR1 is MNHEY, CDR2 SVGAGI, per germline. Trimming stripped 0 bases from V and 7 bases from J, with 13 bases between. CDR3 length: 16 amino acids. In DNA, the CDR3 is TGTGCCAGCAGTTACTCGGGGGGCGGGATAAATTCACCCCTCCACTTT. Translated: CASSYSGGGINSPLHF.

This chain uses TRBV9 with TRBJ1-2, with a possible D match to TRBD1 (5 bases). The CDR3 has 15 residues. The V end was cut by 0 bases, the J end by 6 bases, with 15 bases between. Germline V gives CDR1 SGDLS, CDR2 YYNGEE. Here the CDR3 reads CASSVGAVGGDGYTF. Written as DNA, the CDR3 is TGTGCCAGCAGCGTAGGGGCTGTCGGGGGGGATGGCTACACCTTC.

The chain recombines TRBV7-2 with TRBJ2-5; 11 bases fit TRBD2. Looked up from germline, CDR1 is SGHTA and CDR2 is FQGNSA. With V trimmed by 2 bases and J by 4 bases, 6 bases remained unmatched. This CDR3 has 16 residues. The CDR3 DNA is TGTGCCAGCAGCTTAAATAGCGGGGGGGCTGTAGAGACCCAGTACTTC. Translation: CASSLNSGGAVETQYF.

This clone occurred a few times. This chain connects TRBV7-9 to TRBJ1-1; D remains ambiguous. The CDR3 extends over 16 amino acids. The germline CDR1 and CDR2 sequences are SEHNR and FQNEAQ (reference sequence). Deletions cut 4 bases from V and 0 bases from J, with 15 bases between. Here the CDR3 reads CASSSRRSSVNTEAFF. CDR3 in DNA: TGTGCCAGCAGCTCGCGACGATCTTCCGTGAACACTGAAGCTTTCTTT.

This clone has a single count. This chain uses TRBV6-5 with TRBJ2-3; 8 nucleotides line up with TRBD2. Germline V CDR1 and CDR2: MNHEY, SVGAGI. CDR3 length: 14 amino acids. The J segment lost 1 base and the V segment lost 5 bases, leaving 2 bases of the junction unmatched. The chain's CDR3 is CASSDGGGTDTQYF. CDR3 DNA: TGTGCCAGCAGTGACGGGGGGGGCACAGATACGCAGTATTTT.

About this clone itself: One end of the junction varies from germline; a read error may be responsible. This chain joins TRBV13 and TRBJ2-7, with TRBD2 matching over 7 bases. The CDR3 length is 14 residues. Germline V lookup: CDR1 PRHDT, CDR2 FYEKMQ (reference sequence). In DNA, the CDR3 is TGTGCCAGCAGCCATTCGGCGGGGGATTACGAGCAGCACTTC. Translated: CASSHSAGDYEQHF.

This sequence joins TRBV5-1 and TRBJ2-1, with TRBD2 matching 15 bases. Unmatched junction bases numbered 6, after V lost 4 bases and J lost 10 bases. This CDR3 region has 15 residues. Germline V CDR1 and CDR2: SGHRS, YFSETQ. CDR3 region: CASSPSGTSGGEQFF. The DNA for the CDR3 is TGCGCCAGCAGCCCGTCCGGGACTAGCGGGGGGGAGCAGTTCTTC.

V gene TRBV18 combines with J gene TRBJ1-1, with D possibly being TRBD1 (5 bases). V gave up 6 bases and J gave up 1 base, with 9 bases separating them. There are 13 residues in the CDR3. Germline CDR1 and CDR2: KGHSH and LQKENI. The CDR3, as DNA: TGTGCCAGCTCCCGGGGCGGGAACACTGAAGCTTTCTTT. Translation: CASSRGGNTEAFF.

The J gene is TRBJ2-1, the V gene TRBV7-2; D is ambiguous. CDR1 SGHTA and CDR2 FQGNSA come from the germline V gene. V gave up 3 bases and J gave up 5 bases, with 2 bases separating them. The CDR3 loop spans 11 amino acids. CDR3 DNA sequence: TGTGCCAGCAGCTTCCACAATGAGCAGTTCTTC. It yields the protein CASSFHNEQFF.

This clone was recorded once. The chain is built from TRBV7-2 and TRBJ2-5; D is perhaps TRBD1 (7 bases). The V gene's germline CDR1 is SGHTA and CDR2 FQGNSA. The V gene lost 5 bases and the J gene lost 3 bases, with 10 bases spanning the gap. The CDR3 has 13 residues. The CDR3 protein is CASSRGTEETQYF. CDR3 nucleotide sequence: TGTGCCAGCAGCCGGGGGACAGAAGAGACCCAGTACTTC.

The chain uses TRBV7-9 and TRBJ1-4; D ambiguous. The germline gives CDR1 SEHNR, CDR2 FQNEAQ (reference sequence). Trimming took off 2 bases at V and 4 bases at J, with 5 bases between the two ends. This CDR3 spans 13 amino acids. CDR3 sequence: CASSLQVNEKLFF. CDR3 nucleotide sequence: TGTGCCAGCAGCTTACAGGTTAATGAAAAACTGTTTTTT.

The count of this clone is one. V is TRBV9 and J is TRBJ1-3, with D unclear. The germline CDR1 and CDR2 sequences are SGDLS and YYNGEE. The CDR3 sequence is 18 residues long. The V end lost 0 bases, the J end lost 1 base, and 17 bases lay between the germline ends. The CDR3, as DNA: TGTGCCAGCAGCGTAGGGGCAGTCCGACTAGGGTCTGGAAACACCATATATTTT. This encodes CASSVGAVRLGSGNTIYF.